Shown below are 30 T cell receptor beta chains from a single sample sequenced in a study of control samples from healthy donors and cancer patients. Sequencing used immunoSEQ multiplex PCR; TCRdb keeps in-frame clones, though not all of them. The sample holds more than 95,000 clones, 70% to 90% seen once. The specimen sequenced was blood. The receptors were sampled from a woman aged 70-85 years in good health.

V is TRBV28 and J is TRBJ2-7, with a tentative D call TRBD2 (6 bases). This CDR3 has 12 residues. Per germline, CDR1 MDHEN and CDR2 SYDVKM. With 3 bases removed from V and 3 bases from J, the gap between germline ends came to 6 bases. The DNA of the CDR3 is TGTGCCAGCAGTTTGGGAGGCTACGAGCAGTACTTC. Protein: CASSLGGYEQYF.

The chain is built from TRBV6-6 and TRBJ2-2, with TRBD2 matching over 13 bases. This CDR3 has 15 amino acids. Germline CDR1 MNHNY, CDR2 SVGAGI (reference sequence). Trimming took 7 bases from V and 5 from J; bases not matched to a gene: 4. CDR3 in DNA: TGTGCCAGCACCCTGGGACTAGCGGGGACCGGGGAGCTGTTTTTT. Residues: CASTLGLAGTGELFF.

The chain is built from TRBV5-6 and TRBJ1-5; D unclear. Trimming left V 2 bases short and J 9 bases short, with 15 bases between. The CDR3 covers 14 residues. The germline V gene encodes CDR1 SGHDT and CDR2 YYEEEE. CDR3 in DNA: TGTGCCAGCAGCTTTGCCGGTGGAATCAGGCCCCAGCATTTT. Its translation is CASSFAGGIRPQHF.

This clone was recorded only once. This chain uses TRBV4-3 with TRBJ2-7; perhaps D is TRBD1 or TRBD2 (6 bases each). V was pared by 1 base and J by 6 bases, with 13 bases between. Germline V gene data show CDR1 as LGHNA and CDR2 as YSLEER. This CDR3 contains 14 residues. DNA of the CDR3: TGCGCCAGCAGCCAAGTGAGGGGGGCTGGCGAGCAGTACTTC. It encodes CASSQVRGAGEQYF.

This chain uses TRBV18 with TRBJ1-3; no clear D. Germline V lookup: CDR1 KGHSH, CDR2 LQKENI. The CDR3 covers 13 residues. Deletions cut 2 bases from V and 4 bases from J, with 6 bases between. The CDR3 sequence: CASSPIIGNTIYF. In nucleotides, the CDR3 is TGTGCCAGCTCACCAATTATAGGAAACACCATATATTTT. Supplemented by reference TRBV18 and TRBJ1-3, the full variable domain reads NAGVMQNPRHLVRRRGQEARLRCSPMKGHSHVYWYRQLPEEGLKFMVYLQKENIIDESGMPKERFSAEFPKEGPSILRIQQVVRGDSAAYFCASSPIIGNTIYFGEGSWLTVV.

J is TRBJ2-7 and V is TRBV5-1, with D perhaps assigned TRBD1 or TRBD2 (5 bases each). Germline V gene lookup returns CDR1 SGHRS and CDR2 YFSETQ. Trimming removed 3 bases from V and 3 bases from J, with 13 bases in between. The CDR3 has 14 amino acids. CDR3: CASSSRDELYEQYF. The DNA for the CDR3 is TGCGCCAGCAGCTCCCGGGACGAGCTCTACGAGCAGTACTTC.

The DNA for the CDR3 is TGCGCCAGCAGCCGACTAGTCGTCGGGGGAAGGGGGATGAACACTGAAGCTTTCTTT. It is translated as CASSRLVVGGRGMNTEAFF. The J gene is TRBJ1-1, the V gene TRBV4-1; D is possibly TRBD1 (6 bases). The CDR3 totals 19 residues. V was cut by 4 bases and J by 0 bases, with 24 bases left in between. CDR1 is MGHRA and CDR2 is YSYEKL in the germline V gene.

The chain recombines TRBV9 with TRBJ2-2; a possible D gene is TRBD2 (6 bases). CDR3 length: 16 amino acids. V was clipped by 3 bases and J by 7 bases, with 19 bases between them. Per the germline V gene, CDR1 is SGDLS and CDR2 is YYNGEE. For the CDR3, the DNA is TGTGCCAGCAGCGCCACGGTGGAGCGGGCGGGCGGGGAGCTGTTTTTT. The encoded protein is CASSATVERAGGELFF.

The rearrangement uses TRBV6-5 and TRBJ2-7; 8 nucleotides line up with TRBD2. V trimming: 5 bases; J trimming: 3 bases; junction bases outside the gene matches: 9. CDR1 is MNHEY and CDR2 is SVGAGI in the germline V gene. The CDR3 runs 15 residues. The CDR3 DNA reads as TGTGCCAGCAGTCTGAGTGTAGCGGGGAGCTACGAGCAGTACTTC. Protein product: CASSLSVAGSYEQYF.

This rearrangement joins TRBV5-1 to TRBJ1-4; D not resolved. This CDR3 region has 16 residues. CDR1 and CDR2 (germline): SGHRS, YFSETQ. V was pared by 0 bases and J by 1 base, with 10 bases between. CDR3 residues: CASSLGPAGTNEKLFF. In nucleotides, the CDR3 is TGCGCCAGCAGCTTGGGCCCGGCCGGAACTAATGAAAAACTGTTTTTT.

V and J are TRBV9 and TRBJ2-7; a possible D gene is TRBD1 (6 bases). Germline CDR1 is SGDLS and CDR2 is YYNGEE. The ends were cut back, 0 bases at V and 3 bases at J, with 16 bases in the middle. This CDR3 contains 16 residues. The CDR3 DNA sequence: TGTGCCAGCAGCGTAGGGGACAAAAGGTTTGACTACGAGCAGTACTTC. Residues: CASSVGDKRFDYEQYF.

The chain employs TRBV10-3 and TRBJ1-2; D is perhaps TRBD1 (5 bases). Germline CDR1 ENHRY, CDR2 SYGVKD. This CDR3 comprises 14 residues. V lost 0 bases to trimming and J lost 3 bases, with 8 bases between them. The CDR3 DNA is TGTGCCATCAGTGAGTCGTGGGGGGACTATGGCTACACCTTC. Protein product: CAISESWGDYGYTF.

The CDR3 sequence is CSVEDAGELAGLTDTQYF. CDR3 DNA sequence: TGCAGCGTTGAAGATGCCGGGGAACTAGCGGGGCTAACAGATACGCAGTATTTT. V gene TRBV29-1 combines with J gene TRBJ2-3; 10 bases fit TRBD2. Trimming cost V 0 bases and J 3 bases; bases outside gene matches: 12. This CDR3 has 18 amino acids. CDR1 is SQVTM, CDR2 ANQGSEA, per germline.

V and J are TRBV12-3 or TRBV12-4 and TRBJ2-2, with D unresolved. V lost 7 bases to trimming and J lost 6 bases, with 6 bases between them. CDR3 size: 11 residues. The CDR3 region is CASTRAGELFF. The CDR3 nucleotides are TGTGCCAGCACCAGAGCCGGGGAGCTGTTTTTT.

The chain has TRBV5-1 and TRBJ2-5; 10 bases are shared with TRBD2. CDR3 size: 15 residues. The germline CDR1 and CDR2 sequences are SGHRS and YFSETQ. Trimming took 4 bases from V and 5 from J; bases not matched to a gene: 8. The DNA of the CDR3 is TGCGCCAGCAGCCCACAGCGGGGGGGCTTGGAGACCCAGTACTTC. Its translation is CASSPQRGGLETQYF. Using reference TRBV5-1 and TRBJ2-5 for the parts outside the CDR3, the full variable domain is KAGVTQTPRYLIKTRGQQVTLSCSPISGHRSVSWYQQTPGQGLQFLFEYFSETQRNKGNFPGRFSGRQFSNSRSEMNVSTLELGDSALYLCASSPQRGGLETQYFGPGTRLLVL.

The chain employs TRBV21-1 and TRBJ1-5. TRBV21-1 is a listed pseudogene. This CDR3 spans 15 amino acids. For the CDR3, the DNA is TGTGCCAGCAGCCGAGGGGGGGGCGCAGATCAGCCCCAGCATTTT. This gives the protein CASSRGGGADQPQHF.

The genes are TRBV27 and TRBJ2-2; D is unclear. This CDR3 comprises 13 residues. The V and J ends lost 5 bases and 2 bases respectively, with 6 bases between them. Germline lookup yields CDR1 MNHEY and CDR2 SMNVEV (reference sequence). CDR3 nucleotides: TGTGCCAGCAGTATCGGAAACACCGGGGAGCTGTTTTTT. As protein: CASSIGNTGELFF.

This clone has a single count. The chain couples TRBV29-1 to TRBJ1-4; D unresolved. Trimming took off 3 bases at V and 4 bases at J, with 15 bases between the two ends. The CDR3 has 15 amino acids. Germline CDR1 and CDR2: SQVTM and ANQGSEA. The CDR3 sequence is CSVDAGGKGNEKLFF. As DNA, the CDR3 is TGCAGCGTTGACGCGGGAGGAAAGGGTAATGAAAAACTGTTTTTT. The variable domain in full, completed from reference TRBV29-1 and TRBJ1-4, reads SAVISQKPSRDICQRGTSLTIQCQVDSQVTMMFWYRQQPGQSLTLIATANQGSEATYESGFVIDKFPISRPNLTFSTLTVSNMSPEDSSIYLCSVDAGGKGNEKLFFGSGTQLSVL.

This chain uses TRBV4-3 with TRBJ1-2; 7 bases match TRBD1. Trimming at V came to 2 bases and at J to 6 bases, leaving 9 bases not matched to a gene. In germline, CDR1 is LGHNA, CDR2 YSLEER. CDR3 size: 15 residues. DNA for the CDR3: TGCGCCAGCAGCCAACAGACAGGGTACGACGATGGCTACACCTTC. Amino acid sequence: CASSQQTGYDDGYTF.

The chain uses TRBV4-1 and TRBJ2-5, with 9 bases matching TRBD1. CDR3 size: 15 residues. J gave up 5 bases and V 1 base, and 5 bases lay outside the gene matches. Germline CDR1 and CDR2: MGHRA and YSYEKL. As DNA, the CDR3 is TGCGCCAGCAGCCAAGGGGACAGGGCCCAGGAGACCCAGTACTTC. It is translated as CASSQGDRAQETQYF.

This clone came up a few times. The genes are TRBV4-1 and TRBJ1-1; 8 bases match TRBD1. CDR3 length: 12 amino acids. After removal of 4 bases from V and 7 bases from J, the junction contained 2 bases not matched to a gene. Germline V CDR1 and CDR2: MGHRA, YSYEKL. CDR3 DNA: TGCGCCAGCAGCCTTGGACAGGGTGAAGCTTTCTTT. It is translated as CASSLGQGEAFF.

The rearrangement links TRBV7-2 to TRBJ1-4; 7 positions agree with TRBD1. This CDR3 region has 14 residues. The V gene end was trimmed by 5 bases and the J gene end by 6 bases; junction bases not matched to a gene: 6. The germline V gene encodes CDR1 SGHTA and CDR2 FQGNSA. The CDR3 DNA reads TGTGCCAGCAGCATCAGGGGGGGATATGAAAAACTGTTTTTT. It yields the protein CASSIRGGYEKLFF.

The chain links TRBV5-6 to TRBJ1-6, with TRBD1 matching 8 bases. CDR3 length equals 13 residues. With 4 bases clipped from V and 10 bases from J, the junction kept 4 bases outside the gene matches. CDR1 SGHDT and CDR2 YYEEEE come from the germline V gene. The DNA of the CDR3 is TGTGCCAGCAGCACCACAGGGGGATCACCCCTCCACTTT. Translated, it gives CASSTTGGSPLHF. Complete variable domain (other parts from reference TRBV5-6 and TRBJ1-6): DAGVTQSPTHLIKTRGQQVTLRCSPKSGHDTVSWYQQALGQGPQFIFQYYEEEERQRGNFPDRFSGHQFPNYSSELNVNALLLGDSALYLCASSTTGGSPLHFGNGTRLTVT.

The chain is built from TRBV4-1 and TRBJ1-1; 7 nucleotides agree with TRBD1. Looked up from germline, CDR1 is MGHRA and CDR2 is YSYEKL. Losses at the gene ends were 0 bases for V and 11 bases for J; bases not matched to a gene: 12. The CDR3 runs to 15 residues. The DNA for the CDR3 is TGCGCCAGCAGCCAAGATTCGCAGGGGGGGGTAAGGGCTTTCTTT. This encodes CASSQDSQGGVRAFF.

This clone has just one count. The V call is TRBV2, the J call TRBJ2-1; 10 positions agree with TRBD2. CDR1 is SNHLY, CDR2 FYNNEI, per germline. The CDR3 is 16 amino acids. V lost 6 bases and J lost 4; bases outside the gene matches: 9. Here the CDR3 reads CASRGLAGGPYNEQFF. CDR3 coding DNA: TGTGCCAGCAGAGGGTTAGCGGGGGGACCTTACAATGAGCAGTTCTTC.

This clone was detected only once. The chain combines TRBV14 with TRBJ2-1; weak D call: TRBD2 (6 bases). The CDR3 consists of 15 residues. The germline V and J ends were trimmed by 3 bases and 8 bases, with 17 bases remaining between them. CDR1 SGHDN and CDR2 FVKESK come from the germline V gene. The CDR3: CASSHIGLIAHEQFF. The CDR3 coding sequence is TGTGCCAGCAGCCACATAGGACTAATAGCGCATGAGCAGTTCTTC.

The chain employs TRBV4-3 and TRBJ1-1, with D perhaps TRBD1 (5 bases). The germline V gene has CDR1 LGHNA and CDR2 YSLEER. The CDR3 spans 17 residues. Trimming took 4 bases from V and 0 from J, leaving 18 bases between them. The CDR3 DNA sequence: TGCGCCAGCAGCCTAGGGGCCGGGGGGGGTGTGAACACTGAAGCTTTCTTT. This sequence encodes CASSLGAGGGVNTEAFF.

The chain joins TRBV5-5 to TRBJ2-5; the D gene is possibly TRBD1 (6 bases). The ends were cut back, 5 bases at V and 4 bases at J, with 21 bases in the middle. CDR3 length equals 16 residues. CDR1 and CDR2 (germline): SGHKS, YYEKEE (reference sequence). The CDR3 spells CASSNTGRGVGETQYF. The CDR3 nucleotides read TGTGCCAGCAGTAATACAGGGCGTGGTGTGGGAGAGACCCAGTACTTC.

The V and J genes are TRBV12-3 or TRBV12-4 and TRBJ1-3; D is uncertain. This CDR3 is 13 amino acids long. V gave up 6 bases and J gave up 2 bases, with 8 bases separating them. The CDR3 protein is CASRPGTGNTIYF. CDR3 bases: TGTGCCAGCAGACCGGGGACTGGAAACACCATATATTTT.

This clone was detected only a few times. V and J are TRBV19 and TRBJ2-5; D unresolved. From germline, CDR1 is LNHDA and CDR2 SQIVND (reference sequence). Between the trimmed V and J ends, which lost 10 bases and 1 base, there was a span of 16 bases. The CDR3 length is 14 residues. CDR3 region: CATANTGFQETQYF. As DNA, the CDR3 is TGTGCCACCGCGAACACCGGTTTCCAAGAGACCCAGTACTTC.